This T cell receptor (beta chain) was profiled in a study of blood T cell repertoires in COVID-19. The wider study: Material from acute and convalescent COVID-19 was sourced from the United States, Italy and Spain. In each case, the material was cDNA or gDNA derived from T cells, B-cell-depleted T cells, or PBMCs.

The authors' processing: Reference gene primer amplification yielded estimated nucleated cell counts. This table comes from immunoSEQ multiplex PCR, and its TCRdb copy is limited to in-frame clones, with some not included. The V and J calls and clone size were taken over from that table, and D and trimming were inferred from the DNA. The sample includes about 190,000 clones, roughly 80% of them seen just once. The germline V gene encodes CDR1 LGHDT and CDR2 YNNKEL (reference sequence). V shed 1 base and J shed 1 base, with 10 bases lying between them. CDR3 length: 15 residues. The receptor was derived from a man aged 55-75 years with acute or convalescent COVID-19. Sequencing was carried out using peripheral blood. The V and J genes are TRBV3-1 (or the pseudogene TRBV3-2) and TRBJ1-1; tentatively, D is TRBD1 (5 bases). This CDR3 reads CASSQARVGNTEAFF. CDR3 sequence (DNA): TGTGCCAGCAGCCAAGCCAGGGTTGGGAACACTGAAGCTTTCTTT.